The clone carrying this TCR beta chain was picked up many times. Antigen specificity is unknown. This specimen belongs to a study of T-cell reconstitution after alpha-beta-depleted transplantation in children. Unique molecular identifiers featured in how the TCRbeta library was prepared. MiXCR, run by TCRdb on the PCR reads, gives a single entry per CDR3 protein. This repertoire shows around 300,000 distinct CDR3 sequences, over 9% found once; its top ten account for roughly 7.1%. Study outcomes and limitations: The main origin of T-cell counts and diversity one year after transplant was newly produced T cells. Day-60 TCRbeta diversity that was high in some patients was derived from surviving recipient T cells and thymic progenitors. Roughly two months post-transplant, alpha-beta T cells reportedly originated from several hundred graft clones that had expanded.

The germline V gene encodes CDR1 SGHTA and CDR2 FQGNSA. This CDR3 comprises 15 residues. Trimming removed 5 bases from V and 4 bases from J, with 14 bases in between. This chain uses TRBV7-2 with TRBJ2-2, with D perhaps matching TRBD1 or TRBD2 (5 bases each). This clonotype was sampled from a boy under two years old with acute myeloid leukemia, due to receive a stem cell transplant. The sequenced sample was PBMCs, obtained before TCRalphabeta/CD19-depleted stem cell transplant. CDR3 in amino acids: CASSRSGDGTGELFF. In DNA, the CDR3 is TGTGCCAGCAGCCGGAGTGGGGACGGCACCGGGGAGCTGTTTTTT.